This passage covers 22 T cell receptor beta chains from one sample sequenced in a study of human T cells and chemical hapten exposure. Time point here: patch test 3, about 24 weeks after DPC sensitization. The sample's treatment: therapeutic diphenylcyclopropenone sensitization with weekly scalp DPC. TCRdb redid the calling of the RACE reads with MiXCR, one entry per CDR3 protein. Of over 75,000 distinct CDR3 sequences in the sample, roughly 10% were seen once. This specimen consisted of whole blood, obtained in connection with sensitization to the hapten diphenylcyclopropenone (DPC). The receptors come from a woman in her twenties or thirties with alopecia areata. Some clones in this sample may be carry-over from other donors' samples.

This clonotype was counted a few times. In nucleotides, the CDR3 is TGTGCCACCAGCAGAGATAGGGACCGCCAGACCTTC. It codes for CATSRDRDRQTF. This rearrangement joins TRBV15 to TRBJ1-2; D might be TRBD1 (5 bases). Germline assignment: CDR1 LNHNV and CDR2 YYDKDF (reference sequence). V was pared by 0 bases and J by 14 bases, with 13 bases between. This CDR3 is 12 amino acids long. Using reference TRBV15 and TRBJ1-2 for the parts outside the CDR3, the full variable domain is DAMVIQNPRYQVTQFGKPVTLSCSQTLNHNVMYWYQQKSSQAPKLLFHYYDKDFNNEADTPDNFQSRRPNTSFCFLDIRSPGLGDTAMYLCATSRDRDRQTFGSGTRLTVV.

This clonotype appeared many times. This chain connects TRBV9 to TRBJ1-4; 7 positions agree with TRBD1. The CDR3 spans 14 residues. Germline CDR1 reads SGDLS; CDR2 reads YYNGEE. After removal of 2 bases from V and 8 bases from J, the junction contained 6 bases not matched to a gene. CDR3: CASSVGGGWEKLFF. CDR3 nucleotides: TGTGCCAGCAGCGTCGGAGGGGGCTGGGAAAAACTGTTTTTT.

This clonotype was detected only a few times. The rearrangement links TRBV28 to TRBJ1-5, with D tentatively TRBD1 (6 bases). Trimming took 5 bases from V and 7 from J, leaving 12 bases between them. The CDR3 has 13 residues. In germline, CDR1 is MDHEN, CDR2 SYDVKM. The chain's CDR3 is CASSPGQPQPQHF. The CDR3, as DNA: TGTGCCAGCAGTCCAGGACAGCCACAGCCCCAGCATTTT.

The chain combines TRBV6-1 with TRBJ2-6; no definite D call. Trimming stripped 6 bases from V and 2 bases from J, with 20 bases between. The CDR3 is 18 residues long. Germline CDR1 reads MNHNS; CDR2 reads SASEGT. CDR3: CASSDHPWEGPGANVLTF. CDR3 bases: TGTGCCAGCAGCGATCACCCTTGGGAAGGTCCTGGGGCCAACGTCCTGACTTTC.

The genes are TRBV27 and TRBJ1-6; TRBD1 might be the D (6 bases). The CDR3 is 14 amino acids. Germline CDR1 is MNHEY and CDR2 is SMNVEV (reference sequence). Trimming removed 6 bases at V and 9 bases at J, with 15 bases between. Written as DNA, the CDR3 is TGTGCCAGCAGACTACAGGGCATGGGTTCACCCCTCCACTTT. Protein product: CASRLQGMGSPLHF.

This chain joins TRBV5-1 and TRBJ2-5; maybe TRBD2 (5 bases). The CDR3 length is 12 residues. Germline V gives CDR1 SGHRS, CDR2 YFSETQ. Deletions cut 0 bases from V and 5 bases from J, with 5 bases between. The CDR3 sequence is CASSLAGETQYF. CDR3 coding DNA: TGCGCCAGCAGCTTGGCGGGGGAGACCCAGTACTTC. Full variable domain (outside the CDR3, taken from reference TRBV5-1 and TRBJ2-5): KAGVTQTPRYLIKTRGQQVTLSCSPISGHRSVSWYQQTPGQGLQFLFEYFSETQRNKGNFPGRFSGRQFSNSRSEMNVSTLELGDSALYLCASSLAGETQYFGPGTRLLVL.

This clonotype was found many times. This chain connects TRBV6-6 to TRBJ1-3; possibly TRBD1 for D (5 bases). Germline CDR1 MNHNY, CDR2 SVGAGI (reference sequence). The V gene lost 6 bases and the J gene lost 0 bases, with 15 bases spanning the gap. The CDR3 totals 16 residues. The CDR3 DNA follows: TGTGCCAGCAGAGAAAAGGGACTCATCTCTGGAAACACCATATATTTT. This codes for CASREKGLISGNTIYF.

The table lists this clonotype with a count of one. This rearrangement joins TRBV7-9 to TRBJ1-1, with D uncertain. The V end lost 8 bases, the J end lost 5 bases, and 9 bases lay between the germline ends. This CDR3 spans 11 amino acids. Germline V CDR1 and CDR2: SEHNR, FQNEAQ (reference sequence). The CDR3: CASGPRTEAFF. CDR3 in DNA: TGTGCCAGCGGCCCTCGGACTGAAGCTTTCTTT.

In this sample, this clonotype turned up a few times. The chain links TRBV6-5 to TRBJ1-6; D ambiguous. Germline lookup yields CDR1 MNHEY and CDR2 SVGAGI. The V and J ends lost 2 bases and 0 bases respectively, with 14 bases between them. CDR3 length equals 18 residues. CDR3 residues: CASSYATGISSYNSPLHF. The CDR3 DNA follows: TGTGCCAGCAGTTACGCAACCGGAATTAGCTCCTATAATTCACCCCTCCACTTT.

This clonotype was seen a handful of times. The CDR3 spells CASTNFATANYGYTF. In DNA form, the CDR3 reads TGTGCCAGCACTAATTTCGCCACCGCTAACTATGGCTACACCTTC. The chain has TRBV7-2 and TRBJ1-2; D unresolved. The germline V gene has CDR1 SGHTA and CDR2 FQGNSA. The CDR3 loop spans 15 amino acids. Trimming pared 7 bases from V and 0 bases from J, leaving 15 bases between.

This clonotype was counted many times. This chain connects TRBV5-1 to TRBJ2-1; D might be TRBD2 (5 bases). The V gene lost 3 bases and the J gene lost 7 bases, with 11 bases spanning the gap. The CDR3 runs to 13 residues. Germline values: CDR1 SGHRS, CDR2 YFSETQ. The chain's CDR3 is CASSSTPGNEQFF. DNA for the CDR3: TGCGCCAGCAGCTCAACCCCGGGAAATGAGCAGTTCTTC.

This clonotype has a count of ten or more. The V call is TRBV3-1, the J call TRBJ2-1; possibly TRBD1 for D (5 bases). Trimming cost V 0 bases and J 8 bases, with 17 bases left between them. Per germline, CDR1 LGHDT and CDR2 YNNKEL (reference sequence). The CDR3 sequence is 16 residues long. The CDR3 DNA sequence: TGTGCCAGCAGCCAAGAAGGGTGGGGCTCTGAAGATGAGCAGTTCTTC. It translates to CASSQEGWGSEDEQFF.

J is TRBJ2-3 and V is TRBV5-1, with 8 positions matching TRBD2. J was trimmed by 1 base and V by 0 bases; bases with no gene match: 10. The CDR3 has 18 amino acids. The V gene's germline CDR1 is SGHRS and CDR2 YFSETQ. CDR3 bases: TGCGCCAGCAGCTTGGCGCTAGCGGGCGGGTCGGGCACAGATACGCAGTATTTT. This gives the protein CASSLALAGGSGTDTQYF.

This clonotype was found many times. The chain links TRBV2 to TRBJ1-1, with 7 positions matching TRBD1. The CDR3 has 11 residues. The V gene end was trimmed by 8 bases and the J gene end by 11 bases; junction bases not matched to a gene: 8. Per germline, CDR1 SNHLY and CDR2 FYNNEI. For the CDR3, the DNA is TGTGCCAGCGATGGACAGGCGCTGGCTTTCTTT. Translated: CASDGQALAFF.

V usage is TRBV14 and J usage is TRBJ2-5; D is unresolved. Trimming left V 4 bases short and J 2 bases short, with 20 bases between. The CDR3 has 17 amino acids. CDR1 is SGHDN, CDR2 FVKESK, per germline. Here the CDR3 reads CASSLDRSSRQQETQYF. The DNA of the CDR3 is TGTGCCAGCAGCCTGGACCGCAGTTCCCGACAACAAGAGACCCAGTACTTC.

The sample holds many counts of this clonotype. This rearrangement joins TRBV11-3 to TRBJ2-1; 8 nucleotides align to TRBD1. J gave up 4 bases and V 4 bases, and 6 bases lay outside the gene matches. Germline V gives CDR1 SGHNT, CDR2 YENEEA. The length of the CDR3 is 15 residues. The CDR3 sequence is CASSSGGQVYNEQFF. DNA for the CDR3: TGTGCCAGCAGCTCTGGGGGACAGGTATACAATGAGCAGTTCTTC. Based on the CDR3 plus reference TRBV11-3 and TRBJ2-1, the full variable domain is EAGVVQSPRYKIIEKKQPVAFWCNPISGHNTLYWYLQNLGQGPELLIRYENEEAVDDSQLPKDRFSAERLKGVDSTLKIQPAELGDSAVYLCASSSGGQVYNEQFFGPGTRLTVL.

This clonotype has ten or more counts. The V call is TRBV18, the J call TRBJ1-1; 10 bases are shared with TRBD1. Germline V lookup: CDR1 KGHSH, CDR2 LQKENI. CDR3 length: 15 amino acids. The J segment lost 0 bases and the V segment lost 8 bases, leaving 6 bases of the junction unmatched. The CDR3 loop reads CASHRTGGMNTEAFF. The CDR3 DNA follows: TGTGCCAGCCATCGGACAGGGGGGATGAACACTGAAGCTTTCTTT.

This clonotype was observed at least ten times. V gene TRBV9 combines with J gene TRBJ2-1; D is perhaps TRBD1 (5 bases). Germline loops: CDR1 SGDLS, CDR2 YYNGEE. This CDR3 is 15 amino acids long. V lost 1 base to trimming and J lost 3 bases, with 11 bases between them. The CDR3 DNA reads TGTGCCAGCAGCGTATTGGGGCGGAACTACAATGAGCAGTTCTTC. Protein sequence: CASSVLGRNYNEQFF.

This clonotype was counted ten times or more. The chain employs TRBV20-1 and TRBJ1-2; TRBD1 matches 7 bases. This CDR3 is 12 amino acids long. Germline loops: CDR1 DFQATT, CDR2 SNEGSKA (reference sequence). V trimming: 5 bases; J trimming: 4 bases; junction bases outside the gene matches: 4. The DNA of the CDR3 is TGCAGTGCTGGGACAGACGTCTATGGCTACACCTTC. This codes for CSAGTDVYGYTF.

The chain couples TRBV5-3 to TRBJ2-5; 11 nucleotides align to TRBD1. TRBV5-3 falls under the ORF class, with uncertain function. The CDR3 contains 14 residues. Trimming removed 4 bases from V and 5 bases from J; junction bases left unmatched: 4. The CDR3 bases are TGTGCCAGAAGCCGGACAGGGGGCTTGGAGACCCAGTACTTC. It encodes CARSRTGGLETQYF.

In its sample, this clonotype was seen a few times. This chain connects TRBV7-9 to TRBJ1-1; TRBD1 agrees at 7 bases. CDR1 and CDR2 (germline): SEHNR, FQNEAQ (reference sequence). V dropped 4 bases and J dropped 9; count of bases not matched to a gene: 11. The CDR3 runs to 14 residues. The CDR3, as DNA: TGTGCCAGCAGCTCGAATGAGGGGGCGCGGAAAGCTTTCTTT. It specifies CASSSNEGARKAFF.

This clonotype was seen many times. This chain connects TRBV6-5 to TRBJ1-4, with D uncertain. This CDR3 has 13 amino acids. Germline V gives CDR1 MNHEY, CDR2 SVGAGI. V gave up 4 bases and J gave up 6 bases, with 9 bases separating them. CDR3 amino acids: CASSFERDEKLFF. The CDR3, as DNA: TGTGCCAGCAGTTTCGAGAGGGATGAAAAACTGTTTTTT.